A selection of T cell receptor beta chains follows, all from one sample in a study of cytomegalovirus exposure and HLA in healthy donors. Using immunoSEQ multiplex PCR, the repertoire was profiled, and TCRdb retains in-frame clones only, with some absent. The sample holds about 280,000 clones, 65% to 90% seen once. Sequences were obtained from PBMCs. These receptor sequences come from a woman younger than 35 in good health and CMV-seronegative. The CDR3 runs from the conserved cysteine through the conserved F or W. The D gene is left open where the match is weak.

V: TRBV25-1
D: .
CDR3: CASSEVRGRWANVLTF

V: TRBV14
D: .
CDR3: CASSPSPRGNYGYTF

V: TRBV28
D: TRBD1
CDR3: CASSYPGTGLLGQETQYF

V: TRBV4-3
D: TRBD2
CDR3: CASSQGGSAGFRETQYF

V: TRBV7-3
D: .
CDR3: CASSLMVGGLYEQYF

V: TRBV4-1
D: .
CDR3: CASSLPPPRRFPSFYGYTF

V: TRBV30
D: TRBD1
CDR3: CAWSVTGQGESTEAFF

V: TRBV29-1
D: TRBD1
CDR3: CSVEEGTEATDTQYF

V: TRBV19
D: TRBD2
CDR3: CASSIVGLAGVVGELFF

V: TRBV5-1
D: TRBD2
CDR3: CASSLVSGSQNGELFF

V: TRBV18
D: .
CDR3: CASSPQGNSNQPQHF

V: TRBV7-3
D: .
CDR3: CASSQGTDGGYTF

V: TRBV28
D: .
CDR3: CASSLRQGMQPQHF

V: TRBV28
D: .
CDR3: CASSLSREQYF

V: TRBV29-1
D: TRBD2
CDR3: CSVDWEISGSHEQFF

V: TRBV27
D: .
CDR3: CASSLGGSNQPQHF

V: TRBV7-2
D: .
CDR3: CASSPRTVSYNEQFF

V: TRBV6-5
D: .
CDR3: CASSSFSGGHYGYTF

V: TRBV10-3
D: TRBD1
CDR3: CAIMAVGGNGYTF

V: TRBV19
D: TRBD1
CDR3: CASSMSQGVGQPQHF

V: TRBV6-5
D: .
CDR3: CASSQGGNSYNEQFF

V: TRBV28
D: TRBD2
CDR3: CASRLAGDPSTDTQYF

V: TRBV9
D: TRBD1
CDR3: CASSSEEGAMNTEAFF

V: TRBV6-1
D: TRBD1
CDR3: CASSENGQGARGYTF

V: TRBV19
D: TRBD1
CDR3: CASSTDRAYGYTF

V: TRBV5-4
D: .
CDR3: CASSLAFRGAGYTF

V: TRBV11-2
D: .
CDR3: CASRFRQGSYEQYF

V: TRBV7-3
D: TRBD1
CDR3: CASSSDRGREQYF

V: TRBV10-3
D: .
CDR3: CAISDYRQETQYF

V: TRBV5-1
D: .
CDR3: CASSRTAGGSGANVLTF

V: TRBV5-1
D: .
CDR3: CASSLEGLSNQPQHF

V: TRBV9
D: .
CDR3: CASSFPRHEQFF

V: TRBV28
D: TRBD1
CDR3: CASSLGGQGFYNEQFF

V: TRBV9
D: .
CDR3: CASSPRGLHEQYF

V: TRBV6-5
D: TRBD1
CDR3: CASSYEGQINYGYTF

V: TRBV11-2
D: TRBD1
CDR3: CASSFPGQGAGEQYF

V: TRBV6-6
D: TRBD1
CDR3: CASSGVGQGAREQYF

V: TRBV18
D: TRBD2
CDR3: CASPPTSGRINEQFF

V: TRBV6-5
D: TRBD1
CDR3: CASTRERQGRGGYTF

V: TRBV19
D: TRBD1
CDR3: CASSAPGQSIYEQYF

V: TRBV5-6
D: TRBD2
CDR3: CASKGLAGGSDGELFF

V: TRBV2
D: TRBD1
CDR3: CASSEPSGTALRVGQYF

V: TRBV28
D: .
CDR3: CASSLGGWTEAFF

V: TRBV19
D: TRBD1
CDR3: CASTLDRGNYGYTF

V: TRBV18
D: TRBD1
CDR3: CASSPSAGGRQPQHF

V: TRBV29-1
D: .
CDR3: CSVFGGRKGETQYF

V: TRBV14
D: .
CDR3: CASSQASVYNEQFF

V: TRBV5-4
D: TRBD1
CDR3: CASSLPNRGTTEAFF

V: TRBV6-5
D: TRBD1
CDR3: CASRPGTGTLNEQYF

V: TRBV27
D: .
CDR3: CATGLGLPIYGYTF

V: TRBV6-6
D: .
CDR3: CASNYPSSGNTIYF

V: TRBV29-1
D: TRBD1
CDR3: CSVGTGNGETQYF

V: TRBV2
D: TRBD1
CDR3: CASSTYDRVTSDTQYF

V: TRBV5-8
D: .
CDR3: CASSPQGEAFF

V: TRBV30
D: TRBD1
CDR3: CAWSRTGRTSYTF

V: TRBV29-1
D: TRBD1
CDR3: CSVSGTGKENGYTF

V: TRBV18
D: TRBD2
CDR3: CASSPPGTLAGSFHEQYF

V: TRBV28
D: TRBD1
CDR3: CASSSATGVNGYTF